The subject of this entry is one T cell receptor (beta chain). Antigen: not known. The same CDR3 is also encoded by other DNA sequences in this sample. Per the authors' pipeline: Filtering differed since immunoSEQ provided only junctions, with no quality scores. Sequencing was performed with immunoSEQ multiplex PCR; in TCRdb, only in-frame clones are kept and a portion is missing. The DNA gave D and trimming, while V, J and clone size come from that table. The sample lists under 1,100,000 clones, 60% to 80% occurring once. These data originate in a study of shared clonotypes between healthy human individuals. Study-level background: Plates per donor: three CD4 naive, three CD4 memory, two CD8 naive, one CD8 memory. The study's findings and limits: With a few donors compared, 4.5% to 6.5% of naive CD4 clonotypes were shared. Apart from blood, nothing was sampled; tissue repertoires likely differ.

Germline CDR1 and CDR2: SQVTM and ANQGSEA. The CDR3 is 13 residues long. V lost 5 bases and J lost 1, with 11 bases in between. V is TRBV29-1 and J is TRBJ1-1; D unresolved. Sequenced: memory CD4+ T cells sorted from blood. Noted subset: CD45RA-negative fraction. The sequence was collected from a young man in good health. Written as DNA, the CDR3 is TGCAGCGTTACCAAGGTCGCGAACACTGAAGCTTTCTTT. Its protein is CSVTKVANTEAFF.